These 27 T cell receptor beta chains came from one sample sequenced in a study of T cells after posttransplantation cyclophosphamide. The repertoire was sequenced with immunoSEQ multiplex PCR; TCRdb's copy has only in-frame clones and lacks some. This sample comprises about 6,400 clones, none seen once only. A marrow graft followed busulfan-fludarabine conditioning, with cyclophosphamide on days +3 and +4. Source: PBMCs, taken after an allogeneic stem cell transplant with post-transplant cyclophosphamide. Every receptor here comes from a young adult male patient who received an allogeneic stem cell transplant from an unrelated donor, was CMV-positive, and had acute and chronic GVHD. Some of the T cells may derive from the graft donor.

There are many counts of this clone. This CDR3 reads CASTSMNTEAFF. The CDR3 DNA is TGTGCCAGCACCAGTATGAACACTGAAGCTTTCTTT. This sequence joins TRBV7-9 and TRBJ1-1, with D unresolved. CDR3 size: 12 residues. Trimming pared 7 bases from V and 0 bases from J, leaving 6 bases between. In germline, CDR1 is SEHNR, CDR2 FQNEAQ (reference sequence).

This clone was seen many times. The rearrangement joins TRBV7-3 to TRBJ2-7, with TRBD2 matching over 7 bases. The J segment lost 0 bases and the V segment lost 5 bases, leaving 10 bases of the junction unmatched. The V gene's germline CDR1 is SGHTA and CDR2 FQGTGA. The CDR3 extends over 16 amino acids. DNA for the CDR3: TGTGCCAGCAGCCTTCTCCTAGCGGACCTCTCCTACGAGCAGTACTTC. Translation gives CASSLLLADLSYEQYF. Complete variable domain (other parts from reference TRBV7-3 and TRBJ2-7): GAGVSQTPSNKVTEKGKYVELRCDPISGHTALYWYRQSLGQGPEFLIYFQGTGAADDSGLPNDRFFAVRPEGSVSTLKIQRTERGDSAVYLCASSLLLADLSYEQYFGPGTRLTVT.

There are many counts of this clone. V gene TRBV29-1 combines with J gene TRBJ1-5; D is perhaps TRBD1 (5 bases). Germline V gives CDR1 SQVTM, CDR2 ANQGSEA. Trimming pared 7 bases from V and 0 bases from J, leaving 10 bases between. CDR3 length equals 13 residues. CDR3 region: CSARGNSNQPQHF. CDR3 DNA sequence: TGCAGCGCAAGGGGAAATAGCAATCAGCCCCAGCATTTT.

In this sample, this clone turned up many times. CDR3 DNA: TGTGCCAGCAGCCACCGATGGACAGGCTCCTACGAGCAGTACTTC. Amino acids: CASSHRWTGSYEQYF. The chain has TRBV11-3 and TRBJ2-7, with TRBD1 identical over 7 bases. Germline V CDR1 and CDR2: SGHNT, YENEEA. The V gene end was trimmed by 5 bases and the J gene end by 0 bases; junction bases not matched to a gene: 7. The CDR3 is 15 residues long.

By frequency in the sample, this clone is medium-sized. The gene calls are TRBV19 and TRBJ1-5; 7 nucleotides line up with TRBD1. The CDR3 totals 13 residues. Germline V gene lookup returns CDR1 LNHDA and CDR2 SQIVND (reference sequence). With 5 bases clipped from V and 2 bases from J, the junction kept 0 bases outside the gene matches. CDR3 protein: CASSDRGNQPQHF. The DNA for the CDR3 is TGTGCCAGTAGTGACAGGGGCAATCAGCCCCAGCATTTT.

This clone was detected ten times or more. This chain uses TRBV4-1 with TRBJ2-2, with 7 bases lining up with TRBD1. J gave up 4 bases and V 1 base, and 9 bases lay outside the gene matches. The CDR3 has 17 residues. Germline lookup yields CDR1 MGHRA and CDR2 YSYEKL. The CDR3 sequence: CASSQVQLNRGTGELFF. In DNA form, the CDR3 reads TGCGCCAGCAGCCAAGTACAGTTAAACAGGGGCACCGGGGAGCTGTTTTTT.

In its sample, this clone was seen many times. The genes are TRBV7-2 and TRBJ2-7; 7 nucleotides line up with TRBD2. This CDR3 region has 14 residues. J was trimmed by 5 bases and V by 1 base; bases with no gene match: 5. Germline-derived CDR1 and CDR2 are SGHTA and FQGNSA. For the CDR3, the DNA is TGTGCCAGCAGCTTAGGAGGAGGGAGGGACGAGCAGTACTTC. Amino acids: CASSLGGGRDEQYF.

Sample share makes this clone medium-sized. This rearrangement joins TRBV6-5 to TRBJ2-3; D is ambiguous. The germline V gene encodes CDR1 MNHEY and CDR2 SVGAGI. The CDR3 spans 14 residues. The ends were cut back, 5 bases at V and 2 bases at J, with 11 bases in the middle. The CDR3 nucleotides read TGTGCCAGCAGTCGAATGCGAAACACAGATACGCAGTATTTT. It is translated as CASSRMRNTDTQYF.

This clone was picked up many times. The J gene is TRBJ1-2, the V gene TRBV4-2; D is uncertain. CDR1 LGHNA and CDR2 YNFKEQ come from the germline V gene. This CDR3 is 13 amino acids long. Deletions cut 7 bases from V and 3 bases from J, with 12 bases between. This CDR3 is CASNRRSDYGYTF. The CDR3 nucleotides read TGTGCCAGCAATCGGAGGAGCGACTATGGCTACACCTTC.

This clone was observed at least ten times. The chain is built from TRBV27 and TRBJ2-7, with TRBD1 identical over 7 bases. The CDR3 totals 18 residues. The germline gives CDR1 MNHEY, CDR2 SMNVEV (reference sequence). Germline trimming cut 0 bases from V and 1 base from J; bases unmatched to any gene: 12. The CDR3 loop reads CASSLSGIWDSISYEQYF. The CDR3 DNA reads TGTGCCAGCAGTTTATCAGGGATTTGGGACAGCATATCCTACGAGCAGTACTTC.

In its sample, this clone was seen many times. V is TRBV4-1 and J is TRBJ1-1, with TRBD1 matching over 9 bases. Germline assignment: CDR1 MGHRA and CDR2 YSYEKL. Trimming at V came to 7 bases and at J to 4 bases, leaving 4 bases not matched to a gene. The CDR3 loop spans 13 amino acids. The CDR3, as DNA: TGCGCCAGCAAGGGACAGGGCGGCACTGAAGCTTTCTTT. Translation gives CASKGQGGTEAFF.

CDR3 nucleotide sequence: TGTGCCAGCAGCACGGACAGGGGGCATGGGGAGACCCAGTACTTC. Translating it yields CASSTDRGHGETQYF. The V and J genes are TRBV7-8 and TRBJ2-5, with 11 bases lining up with TRBD1. The V segment lost 5 bases and the J segment 5 bases; nucleotides outside the gene matches: 7. This CDR3 region has 15 residues. Germline V gene sequence: CDR1 SGHVS, CDR2 FQNEAQ.

This clone was observed many times. DNA for the CDR3: TGTGCCAGCAGTCGTCCGGGACAGGGTAATTCACCCCTCCACTTT. It encodes CASSRPGQGNSPLHF. The chain couples TRBV6-5 to TRBJ1-6; 9 bases line up with TRBD1. This CDR3 has 15 residues. CDR1 and CDR2 (germline): MNHEY, SVGAGI. Trimming cost V 5 bases and J 6 bases; bases outside gene matches: 5.

Ten or more counts support this clone. The CDR3 is CASSINFYNEQFF. The DNA of the CDR3 is TGTGCCAGTAGTATTAACTTCTACAATGAGCAGTTCTTC. V usage is TRBV19 and J usage is TRBJ2-1; the D is unclear. Trimming shortened V by 3 bases and J by 3 bases, and 6 bases separated the two germline ends. The germline V gene has CDR1 LNHDA and CDR2 SQIVND (reference sequence). The CDR3 consists of 13 residues.

This clone came up many times. V is TRBV5-1 and J is TRBJ2-7, with D possibly TRBD2 on 7 matching bases. Germline CDR1 and CDR2: SGHRS and YFSETQ. V lost 3 bases, J lost 2 bases, and 18 bases lay in between. The CDR3 runs 16 residues. The CDR3: CASSSVIGGHPYEQYF. Here the CDR3 DNA reads TGCGCCAGCAGCTCGGTAATCGGGGGGCACCCCTACGAGCAGTACTTC.

This clone showed up just a few times. The rearrangement joins TRBV10-3 to TRBJ1-1, with a possible D match to TRBD1 (6 bases). The germline gives CDR1 ENHRY, CDR2 SYGVKD. Deletions cut 6 bases from V and 3 bases from J, with 14 bases between. CDR3 length: 14 residues. The CDR3 is CAISYRAEDTEAFF. CDR3 bases: TGTGCCATCAGCTACAGGGCCGAGGACACTGAAGCTTTCTTT.

This clone was counted many times. The V call is TRBV4-3, the J call TRBJ1-2; D is possibly TRBD1 (5 bases). V lost 1 base and J 4 bases, leaving 16 bases between the germline ends. CDR3 length: 16 amino acids. The germline CDR1 and CDR2 sequences are LGHNA and YSLEER. CDR3 sequence (DNA): TGCGCCAGCAGCCAAGCGACAGTTCCATCATCCTATGGCTACACCTTC. This sequence encodes CASSQATVPSSYGYTF.

Ten or more counts support this clone. The chain joins TRBV5-1 to TRBJ1-2; D uncertain. This CDR3 contains 15 residues. Between the trimmed V and J ends, which lost 0 bases and 5 bases, there was a span of 14 bases. The germline CDR1 and CDR2 sequences are SGHRS and YFSETQ. CDR3 DNA sequence: TGCGCCAGCAGCTTGGCTCGACCACGAGGGTATGGCTACACCTTC. The encoded protein is CASSLARPRGYGYTF.

This clone is medium-sized by share. This chain links TRBV29-1 with TRBJ1-1; TRBD1 might be the D (6 bases). Germline assignment: CDR1 SQVTM and CDR2 ANQGSEA. The CDR3 sequence is 13 residues long. V lost 3 bases, J lost 1 base, and 9 bases lay in between. The chain's CDR3 is CSVDTGRNTEAFF. CDR3 in DNA: TGCAGCGTTGATACAGGGAGGAACACTGAAGCTTTCTTT.

In its sample, this clone was seen many times. This sequence joins TRBV10-3 and TRBJ1-1; D gene uncertain. The CDR3 length is 13 residues. In germline, CDR1 is ENHRY, CDR2 SYGVKD. The V gene lost 2 bases and the J gene lost 5 bases, with 9 bases spanning the gap. The chain's CDR3 is CAISEGEETEAFF. In DNA form, the CDR3 reads TGTGCCATCAGTGAGGGGGAGGAGACTGAAGCTTTCTTT.

This clone was seen at least ten times. The chain uses TRBV18 and TRBJ1-1, with a weak D call TRBD1 (5 bases). V lost 6 bases to trimming and J lost 4 bases, with 15 bases between them. In germline, CDR1 is KGHSH, CDR2 LQKENI. This CDR3 region has 14 residues. The CDR3 nucleotides read TGTGCCAGCTCCCGAGGTGACAGATCCACTGAAGCTTTCTTT. The encoded protein is CASSRGDRSTEAFF.

This clone was recorded many times. This chain links TRBV27 with TRBJ2-3; no definite D call. The CDR3 is 15 residues long. In germline, CDR1 is MNHEY, CDR2 SMNVEV (reference sequence). Trimming took off 2 bases at V and 2 bases at J, with 11 bases between the two ends. The CDR3 region has the DNA TGTGCCAGCAGTTTAGTCGGGTTCCCCACAGATACGCAGTATTTT. It specifies CASSLVGFPTDTQYF.

This clone was seen ten or more times. DNA for the CDR3: TGTGCCAGCAGCCAAGATCATAAACAGGGACCCTATGGCTACACCTTC. This encodes CASSQDHKQGPYGYTF. The chain links TRBV14 to TRBJ1-2, with a possible D match to TRBD1 (6 bases). Germline V gene sequence: CDR1 SGHDN, CDR2 FVKESK. The CDR3 covers 16 residues. The V end lost 0 bases, the J end lost 4 bases, and 15 bases lay between the germline ends.

In its sample, this clone was seen many times. This chain uses TRBV23-1 with TRBJ2-7, with D hard to call. TRBV23-1 is identified as an open reading frame with a role that is uncertain. The CDR3 sequence is 14 residues long. Trimming stripped 0 bases from V and 0 bases from J, with 6 bases between. The chain's CDR3 is CASSQSTSSYEQYF. DNA for the CDR3: TGCGCCAGCAGTCAATCTACAAGCTCCTACGAGCAGTACTTC.

This clone is classed as medium-sized. The genes are TRBV9 and TRBJ2-5; TRBD2 matches at 11 bases. This CDR3 spans 17 amino acids. V gave up 4 bases and J gave up 0 bases; unmatched junction bases: 8. Germline V gene lookup returns CDR1 SGDLS and CDR2 YYNGEE. CDR3 nucleotide sequence: TGTGCCAGCAGCCAACCTAGCGGGGGGCGCGACCAAGAGACCCAGTACTTC. Its protein is CASSQPSGGRDQETQYF. Combining the CDR3 with reference TRBV9 and TRBJ2-5 gives the whole variable domain DSGVTQTPKHLITATGQRVTLRCSPRSGDLSVYWYQQSLDQGLQFLIQYYNGEERAKGNILERFSAQQFPDLHSELNLSSLELGDSALYFCASSQPSGGRDQETQYFGPGTRLLVL.

This rearrangement joins TRBV23-1 to TRBJ2-7; 9 bases match TRBD1. TRBV23-1 is designated an ORF whose function remains uncertain. After removal of 7 bases from V and 7 bases from J, the junction contained 5 bases not matched to a gene. CDR3 length: 12 amino acids. CDR3 residues: CASNSTGGEQYF. The CDR3 region has the DNA TGCGCCAGCAACTCGACAGGGGGTGAGCAGTACTTC.

This clone was found many times. The chain uses TRBV4-3 and TRBJ1-2; D may be TRBD1 (5 bases). The length of the CDR3 is 12 residues. Germline V gives CDR1 LGHNA, CDR2 YSLEER. V lost 4 bases, J lost 6 bases, and 9 bases lay in between. CDR3 in amino acids: CASSRGGDGYTF. The DNA of the CDR3 is TGCGCCAGCAGCCGGGGAGGGGATGGCTACACCTTC.